This paragraph covers one TCR beta chain sequence. Its target antigen remains unknown. No much larger clone is present one base from it, and per-base qualities are unavailable. Using the deep immunoSEQ assay, TCR CDR3 regions were amplified from genomic DNA by multiplex PCR. For each cell subset, the extracted genomic DNA was distributed evenly across all wells of several immunoSEQ 96-well plates, and each plate served as one replicate. For sorted subsets, approximately 190 ng of genomic DNA, equivalent to about 30,000 T cell genomes, went into each replicate PCR. Purified libraries were quantified with a Qubit 3.0 fluorometer, sized on a Bioanalyzer 2100, and re-quantified with the KAPA Library Quantification kit. Every immunoSEQ 96-well plate was sequenced on a separate single-read 150-cycle Illumina NextSeq 550 flow cell. In the original analysis: The immunoSEQ output contained only junctional sequences without quality scores, so filtering could not match that applied to full-length reads. To assign V/J genes and CDR3, sequences were annotated using PyIR, a Python wrapper for IgBLAST v1.9, with IMGT germline references. Reads with weak V/J assignments (E-value above 1e-6), missing CDR3, stop codons, out-of-frame junctions, or ambiguous translated residues were removed. V3J clonotypes were defined as sequences sharing an identical inferred V gene, J gene, and CDR3 amino acid sequence. Percentage overlap between repertoires was computed as shared unique clonotypes divided by the size of the smaller repertoire. Repertoire richness was assessed with RTK rarefaction, the Chao1 estimator, and Recon v2.1 estimates of unobserved clonotypes. OLGA was used to compute generation probabilities for all TCRbeta clonotypes that the gDNA method yielded from a few donors. The clones in this table, taken by TCRdb from immuneACCESS, are in-frame only. Not every clone is retained; where verified, under half of the shortfall comes from an unresolved V gene, and the cause of the rest is unknown. That table gives V, J and clone size, and the DNA gave D and trimming. This sample holds under 1 million clones; about 97% were observed only once. The ten biggest clones cover about 0.25% of the sample.

The entry originates in a study of shared clonotypes between healthy human individuals (dated by TCRdb to the early 2020s). Regarding the study in general: A couple of women and three men aged 18 to 49 years were included in the cohort. For each donor, three plates each were used for CD4 naive and CD4 memory, two plates were used for CD8 naive, and one plate was used for CD8 memory. The study deeply sequenced blood TCR repertoires of about five healthy adults to estimate repertoire size and the extent of clonotype sharing between individuals. Different laboratories and diverse techniques were used to prepare libraries and sequence TCR repertoires, to increase sequencing depth and limit assay-specific biases. Each donor's leukapheresis produced roughly between about 0.8 and 10 billion PBMCs.

For the CD8 naive samples, CD45RO-negative cells were positively selected for CCR7, yielding a CD45RA+CCR7+ population from which TemRA cells were excluded. Donors were healthy HIV-negative adults with no recently reported acute infections or vaccinations. All donors were Caucasian adults living in Nashville, Tennessee, USA. After blood collection by leukapheresis, PBMCs were isolated using Ficoll-Histopaque density gradient centrifugation and then cryopreserved in the vapor phase of liquid nitrogen. Purity and quantity of every magnetically sorted T cell population were checked by analytical flow cytometry. Genomic DNA was isolated from every sorted fraction and measured by UV absorbance on a Nanodrop 2000c. What the work shows at the level of the full study, not this receptor alone: Based on pairwise subsampling, the degree of clonotype sharing among donors was expected to be affected by sequencing depth. Sharing across a handful of donors was observed for about 5% of naive CD4, less than 4% of naive CD8, around 2.5% of memory CD4, and about 0.4% of memory CD8 clonotypes. Sampling was restricted to blood, and TCR repertoires in tissue are likely to differ from TCR repertoires in blood. Compared with non-shared clonotypes, the clonotypes found in all four sorted-subset donors had higher generation probabilities. The small number of donors limited the genetic and exposure-history diversity represented. Rarefaction of sorted-subset datasets indicated incomplete sequencing despite the large sequencing depth. Naive subsets generally had larger estimated clonotype richness than memory subsets.

V loses 5 bases, J loses 9 bases, and the germline ends lie 11 bases apart. Looking up the germline V gene yields CDR1 MGHRA and CDR2 YSYEKL. Its CDR3 holds 12 amino acids, cysteine through phenylalanine. Kept here is only the CDR3 DNA, which spans 36 bases and is read in frame from base 1. The chain links TRBV4-1 with TRBJ2-1; no D segment can be confidently identified. The clonotype originates from a man younger than 45 in good health. The sequencing sample was made of naive CD8+ T cells sorted from blood. Read against the paper, the sample's cell subset or site label means: CD45RA+CCR7+. The DNA sequence is as follows: TGCGCCAGCAGCGCGTCCTCGAGTGAGCAGTTCTTC. Its protein product is CASSASSSEQFF.